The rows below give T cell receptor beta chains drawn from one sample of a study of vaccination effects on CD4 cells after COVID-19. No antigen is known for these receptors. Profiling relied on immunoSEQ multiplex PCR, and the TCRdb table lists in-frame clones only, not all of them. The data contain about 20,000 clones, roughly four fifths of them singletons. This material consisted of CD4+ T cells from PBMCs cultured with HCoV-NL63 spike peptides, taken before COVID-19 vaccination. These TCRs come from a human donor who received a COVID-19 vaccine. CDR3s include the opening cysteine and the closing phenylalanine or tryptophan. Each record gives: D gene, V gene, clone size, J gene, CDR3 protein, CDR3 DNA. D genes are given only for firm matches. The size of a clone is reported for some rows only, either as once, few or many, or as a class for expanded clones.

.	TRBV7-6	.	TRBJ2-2	CASSLGAGVTGELFF	TGTGCCAGCAGCTTAGGCGCCGGGGTCACCGGGGAGCTGTTTTTT
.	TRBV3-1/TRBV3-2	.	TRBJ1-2	CASSHQPNLYTTPEDYGYTF	TGTGCCAGCAGCCACCAACCAAATCTATACACGACCCCGGAGGACTATGGCTACACCTTC
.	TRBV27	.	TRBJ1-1	CASSLRAANTEAFF	TGTGCCAGCAGTTTAAGGGCAGCCAACACTGAAGCTTTCTTT
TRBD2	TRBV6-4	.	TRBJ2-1	CASSASGGANEQFF	TGTGCCAGCAGTGCTAGCGGGGGGGCCAATGAGCAGTTCTTC
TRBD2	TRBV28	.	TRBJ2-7	CASSVPGTSGRSKYF	TGTGCCAGCAGCGTTCCCGGGACTAGCGGGAGATCAAAGTACTTC
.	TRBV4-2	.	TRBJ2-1	CASSRETGQNEQFF	TGTGCCAGCAGCCGTGAAACAGGACAGAATGAGCAGTTCTTC
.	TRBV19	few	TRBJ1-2	CASSIKKGSSGYTF	TGTGCCAGTAGTATAAAGAAGGGGAGTTCTGGCTACACCTTC
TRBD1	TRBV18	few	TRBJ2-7	CASSPRDRGYYEQYF	TGTGCCAGCTCACCCCGGGACAGGGGGTACTACGAGCAGTACTTC
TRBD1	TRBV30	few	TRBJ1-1	CAWTGTVKAFF	TGTGCCTGGACCGGGACAGTCAAAGCTTTCTTT
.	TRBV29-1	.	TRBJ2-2	CSVAPGGIANTGELFF	TGCAGCGTTGCCCCGGGGGGCATTGCGAACACCGGGGAGCTGTTTTTT
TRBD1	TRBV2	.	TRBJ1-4	CASSADRGTNEKLFF	TGTGCCAGCAGCGCGGACAGGGGCACTAATGAAAAACTGTTTTTT
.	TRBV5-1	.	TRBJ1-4	CASSTPNEKLFF	TGCGCCAGCTCTACTCCCAATGAAAAACTGTTTTTT
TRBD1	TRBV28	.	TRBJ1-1	CASSLQGESTEAFF	TGTGCCAGCAGTTTACAGGGGGAGAGTACTGAAGCTTTCTTT
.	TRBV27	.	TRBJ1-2	CASSLSIGYGYTF	TGTGCCAGCAGTTTATCGATCGGCTATGGCTACACCTTC
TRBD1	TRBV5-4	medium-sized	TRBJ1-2	CASSLAGLEGAKGYTF	TGTGCCAGCAGCTTGGCGGGTCTCGAGGGGGCGAAAGGCTACACCTTC
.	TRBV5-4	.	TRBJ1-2	CASSPRQRGIYGYTF	TGTGCCAGCAGCCCCCGACAGAGAGGTATCTATGGCTACACCTTC
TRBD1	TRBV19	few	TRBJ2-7	CASSPIGDRASLDF	TGTGCCAGTAGTCCCATTGGAGACAGGGCCTCCCTGGACTTC
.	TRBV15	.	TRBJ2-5	CATSPPGAQETQYF	TGTGCCACCAGCCCTCCCGGGGCTCAAGAGACCCAGTACTTC
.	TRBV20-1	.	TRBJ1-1	CSASRYTEAFF	TGCAGTGCTAGTAGGTACACTGAAGCTTTCTTT
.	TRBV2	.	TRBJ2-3	CASRASTQYF	TGTGCCAGCAGGGCGAGTACGCAGTATTTT
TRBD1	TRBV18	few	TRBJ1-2	CASSETRGLWYGYTF	TGTGCCAGCTCAGAAACCAGGGGGCTCTGGTATGGCTACACCTTC
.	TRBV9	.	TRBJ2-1	CASSVEPSSIYNEQFF	TGTGCCAGCAGCGTAGAACCTTCCTCCATCTACAATGAGCAGTTCTTC
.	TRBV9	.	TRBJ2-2	CASSGAGTNTGELFF	TGTGCCAGCAGCGGGGCAGGCACGAACACCGGGGAGCTGTTTTTT
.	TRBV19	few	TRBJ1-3	CASSMAGSNTIYF	TGTGCCAGTAGTATGGCCGGTTCAAACACCATATATTTT
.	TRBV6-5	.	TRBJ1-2	CASSRGAIWNYGYTF	TGTGCCAGCAGCCGGGGGGCGATTTGGAACTATGGCTACACCTTC
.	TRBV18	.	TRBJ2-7	CASSPPPGYEQYF	TGTGCCAGCTCACCCCCGCCGGGCTACGAGCAGTACTTC
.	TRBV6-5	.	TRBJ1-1	CASSLARDLEAFF	TGTGCCAGCAGCCTAGCCCGGGACCTTGAAGCTTTCTTT
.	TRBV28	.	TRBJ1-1	CASSPQLNTEAFF	TGTGCCAGCAGTCCCCAGCTGAACACTGAAGCTTTCTTT
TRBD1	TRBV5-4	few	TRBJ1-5	CASSFRDRSYSNQPQHF	TGTGCCAGCAGCTTCCGGGACAGGTCTTATAGCAATCAGCCCCAGCATTTT
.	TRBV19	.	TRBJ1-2	CASSIDFVRGKGYTF	TGTGCCAGTAGTATAGATTTCGTCAGGGGCAAAGGCTACACCTTC
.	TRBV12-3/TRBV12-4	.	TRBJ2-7	CASSLRKLEQYF	TGTGCCAGCAGTTTACGGAAGCTGGAGCAGTACTTC
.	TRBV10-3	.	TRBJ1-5	CATQGADQPQHF	TGTGCCACCCAGGGAGCGGATCAGCCCCAGCATTTT
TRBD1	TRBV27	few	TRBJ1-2	CASSVGQGAYGYTF	TGTGCCAGCAGTGTGGGACAGGGTGCCTATGGCTACACCTTC
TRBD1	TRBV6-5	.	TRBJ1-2	CASSPRRTGDYGYTF	TGTGCCAGCAGTCCTCGACGGACAGGAGACTATGGCTACACCTTC
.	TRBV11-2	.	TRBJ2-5	CASSPGLSKETQYF	TGTGCCAGCAGCCCGGGACTCTCCAAGGAGACCCAGTACTTC
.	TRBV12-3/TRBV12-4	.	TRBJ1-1	CASSQYRDTEAFF	TGTGCCAGCAGTCAATACAGGGACACTGAAGCTTTCTTT
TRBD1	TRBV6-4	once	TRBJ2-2	CASSDGTGNTGELFF	TGTGCCAGCAGTGACGGGACAGGGAACACCGGGGAGCTGTTTTTT
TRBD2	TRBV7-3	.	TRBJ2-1	CASSPSGGEVGTEQFF	TGTGCCAGCAGCCCTAGCGGGGGGGAAGTGGGCACTGAGCAGTTCTTC
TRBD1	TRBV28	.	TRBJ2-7	CASSSSPVLRGPSASIYEQYF	TGTGCCAGCAGTTCCTCCCCAGTCCTCAGGGGGCCTTCAGCTTCTATCTACGAGCAGTACTTC
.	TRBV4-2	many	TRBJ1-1	CASSQDLWTNTEAFF	TGTGCCAGCAGCCAAGATCTTTGGACGAACACTGAAGCTTTCTTT
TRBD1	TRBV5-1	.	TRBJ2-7	CASQGEKSYEQYF	TGCGCCAGCCAGGGGGAAAAGTCCTACGAGCAGTACTTC
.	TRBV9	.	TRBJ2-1	CASSTSWGGDEQFF	TGTGCCAGCAGCACATCATGGGGTGGTGACGAGCAGTTCTTC
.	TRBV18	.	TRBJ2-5	CASSPPGGPQETQYF	TGTGCCAGCTCACCACCCGGGGGCCCCCAAGAGACCCAGTACTTC
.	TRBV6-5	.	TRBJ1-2	CASSLKQGDYGYTF	TGTGCCAGCAGCCTAAAACAGGGAGACTATGGCTACACCTTC
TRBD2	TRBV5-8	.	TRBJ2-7	CASSQTSGVVYEQYF	TGTGCCAGCAGCCAAACTAGCGGGGTGGTCTACGAGCAGTACTTC
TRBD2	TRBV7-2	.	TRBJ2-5	CASSLQGGSGGAKTQYF	TGTGCCAGCAGCTTACAGGGAGGAAGCGGGGGGGCCAAGACCCAGTACTTC